This TCR beta chain was observed in a study of CDR3 diversity in severe acne. TCRdb itself ran the PCR reads through MiXCR, one entry per CDR3 protein. The sample has approximately 84,000 distinct CDR3 sequences; under 65% are singletons. The CDR3 runs 14 residues. V was cut by 5 bases and J by 4 bases, with 14 bases left in between. The specimen was blood. The receptor was isolated from a male donor in good health, without acne. The chain links TRBV12-3 or TRBV12-4 to TRBJ1-2; D is unclear. CDR3: CASSARRAIYGYTF. The CDR3 DNA is TGTGCCAGCAGTGCGAGGCGGGCTATCTATGGCTACACCTTC.